Shown below are 27 T cell receptor beta chains from a single sample sequenced in a study of blood T cell repertoires in COVID-19. The assay was immunoSEQ multiplex PCR, and TCRdb's table has in-frame clones only and misses some. The sample has around 90,000 clones, 75% to 90% seen once; the top ten hold more than 10%. The sequenced material came from peripheral blood. These receptors all stem from a human donor in a cohort sampled during active COVID-19.

This chain uses TRBV4-1 with TRBJ2-1; maybe TRBD1 (5 bases). Germline CDR1 is MGHRA and CDR2 is YSYEKL. This CDR3 region has 15 residues. V lost 2 bases and J 1 base, leaving 9 bases between the germline ends. Here the CDR3 reads CASSQTPGSYNEQFF. The CDR3 DNA reads TGCGCCAGCAGCCAAACCCCAGGGTCCTACAATGAGCAGTTCTTC.

The gene calls are TRBV11-2 and TRBJ1-4, with 8 bases aligning to TRBD1. This CDR3 has 16 amino acids. V lost 6 bases, J lost 7 bases, and 13 bases stayed unmatched. Germline CDR1 and CDR2: SGHAT and FQNNGV. The CDR3 nucleotides read TGTGCCAGCAGTTATAGGCTCGGGCAGGGGGCTGAAAAACTGTTTTTT. It yields the protein CASSYRLGQGAEKLFF. Complete variable domain (other parts from reference TRBV11-2 and TRBJ1-4): EAGVAQSPRYKIIEKRQSVAFWCNPISGHATLYWYQQILGQGPKLLIQFQNNGVVDDSQLPKDRFSAERLKGVDSTLKIQPAKLEDSAVYLCASSYRLGQGAEKLFFGSGTQLSVL.

This chain joins TRBV28 and TRBJ2-3; 7 nucleotides align to TRBD2. The CDR3 is made up of 15 amino acids. V shed 0 bases and J 1 base; nucleotides not matched to a gene: 1. Germline V CDR1 and CDR2: MDHEN, SYDVKM. For the CDR3, the DNA is TGTGCCAGCAGTTTATGGGGAGGGGGCACAGATACGCAGTATTTT. It yields the protein CASSLWGGGTDTQYF.

This clone was recorded a few times. The genes are TRBV19 and TRBJ2-2; D is unclear. V lost 3 bases to trimming and J lost 0 bases, with 11 bases between them. CDR3 length equals 16 residues. CDR1 and CDR2 from the germline V gene are LNHDA and SQIVND (reference sequence). The chain's CDR3 is CASSIESSANTGELFF. DNA for the CDR3: TGTGCCAGTAGTATCGAGAGCAGCGCGAACACCGGGGAGCTGTTTTTT. The full variable domain, in which reference TRBV19 and TRBJ2-2 provide the parts outside the CDR3, is DGGITQSPKYLFRKEGQNVTLSCEQNLNHDAMYWYRQDPGQGLRLIYYSQIVNDFQKGDIAEGYSVSREKKESFPLTVTSAQKNPTAFYLCASSIESSANTGELFFGEGSRLTVL.

This clone was seen only once. The J gene is TRBJ1-2, the V gene TRBV30; 8 nucleotides match TRBD1. The germline CDR1 and CDR2 sequences are GTSNPN and SVGIG (reference sequence). V lost 3 bases to trimming and J lost 8 bases; unmatched junction nucleotides: 11. This CDR3 is 14 amino acids long. As DNA, the CDR3 is TGTGCCTGGAGCCTAGCGACAGGGGCGAAAGGCTACACCTTC. Protein sequence: CAWSLATGAKGYTF.

The DNA of the CDR3 is TGTGCCGACACCTTCTCTGGAAACACCATATATTTT. Translating it yields CADTFSGNTIYF. The V and J genes are TRBV7-9 and TRBJ1-3; unclear D gene. The CDR3 covers 12 residues. The germline CDR1 and CDR2 sequences are SEHNR and FQNEAQ (reference sequence). V lost 11 bases, J lost 0 bases, and 8 bases lay in between. Full variable domain (remainder filled in from reference TRBV7-9 and TRBJ1-3): DTGVSQNPRHKITKRGQNVTFRCDPISEHNRLYWYRQTLGQGPEFLTYFQNEAQLEKSRLLSDRFSAERPKGSFSTLEIQRTEQGDSAMYLCADTFSGNTIYFGEGSWLTVV.

The rearrangement uses TRBV7-9 and TRBJ2-5, with D perhaps matching TRBD1 (7 bases). CDR3 length equals 13 residues. The V end lost 7 bases, the J end lost 5 bases, and 14 bases lay between the germline ends. Germline V gives CDR1 SEHNR, CDR2 FQNEAQ (reference sequence). Here the CDR3 reads CASIRGATETQYF. Here the CDR3 DNA reads TGTGCCAGCATCAGGGGGGCGACCGAGACCCAGTACTTC.

J is TRBJ1-6 and V is TRBV28, with 7 nucleotides matching TRBD1. J gave up 10 bases and V 6 bases, and 9 bases lay outside the gene matches. The CDR3 loop spans 14 amino acids. Germline assignment: CDR1 MDHEN and CDR2 SYDVKM. This chain's CDR3 is CASSLTGRRSPLHF. The CDR3, as DNA: TGTGCCAGCAGCCTGACAGGGCGTAGGTCACCCCTCCACTTT.

This clone was seen a handful of times. CDR3 nucleotides: TGTGCCAGCTCACCACTTGGGGGGGCAGATACGCAGTATTTT. This encodes CASSPLGGADTQYF. The genes are TRBV18 and TRBJ2-3, with 7 bases identical to TRBD2. Per the germline V gene, CDR1 is KGHSH and CDR2 is LQKENI. Trimming at V came to 1 base and at J to 4 bases, leaving 2 bases not matched to a gene. The CDR3 sequence is 14 residues long.

V is TRBV12-3 or TRBV12-4 and J is TRBJ2-5; D ambiguous. There are 13 residues in the CDR3. Trimming pared 7 bases from V and 5 bases from J, leaving 14 bases between. The CDR3 here is CASNPAGWETQYF. CDR3 DNA sequence: TGTGCCAGCAACCCTGCCGGGTGGGAGACCCAGTACTTC.

CDR3 sequence: CASSEQGSTDTQYF. In nucleotides, the CDR3 is TGTGCCAGCAGTGAACAGGGTAGCACAGATACGCAGTATTTT. The J gene is TRBJ2-3, the V gene TRBV6-1; D might be TRBD1 (5 bases). This CDR3 contains 14 residues. Per germline, CDR1 MNHNS and CDR2 SASEGT. Trimming took off 2 bases at V and 0 bases at J, with 6 bases between the two ends.

This chain joins TRBV7-2 and TRBJ1-5; D might be TRBD1 (5 bases). CDR1 SGHTA and CDR2 FQGNSA come from the germline V gene. This CDR3 has 13 residues. V was trimmed by 3 bases and J by 5 bases, leaving 8 bases between them. CDR3 coding DNA: TGTGCCAGCAGCTTCGTCAGGGATCAGCCCCAGCATTTT. Protein sequence: CASSFVRDQPQHF.

The rearrangement joins TRBV4-3 to TRBJ2-1; a possible D gene is TRBD1 (6 bases). Germline assignment: CDR1 LGHNA and CDR2 YSLEER. This CDR3 region has 16 residues. Trimming stripped 2 bases from V and 3 bases from J, with 14 bases between. For the CDR3, the DNA is TGCGCCAGCAGCCAAACCCCCGGGACACGCTACAATGAGCAGTTCTTC. Protein sequence: CASSQTPGTRYNEQFF.

The chain carries TRBV5-1 and TRBJ1-2, with D uncertain. Per germline, CDR1 SGHRS and CDR2 YFSETQ. The CDR3 contains 13 residues. V lost 0 bases and J 5 bases, leaving 8 bases between the germline ends. The CDR3 region is CASSLEGGYGYTF. The CDR3 nucleotides are TGCGCCAGCAGCTTGGAAGGAGGGTATGGCTACACCTTC.

CDR3 in amino acids: CASSVQTAGHTQYF. DNA for the CDR3: TGTGCCAGTAGTGTGCAGACAGCCGGCCATACGCAGTATTTT. The rearrangement links TRBV19 to TRBJ2-3, with a tentative D call TRBD1 (5 bases). The CDR3 has 14 residues. The germline V gene has CDR1 LNHDA and CDR2 SQIVND (reference sequence). V was pared by 5 bases and J by 7 bases, with 16 bases between.

J is TRBJ2-7 and V is TRBV3-1 (or the pseudogene TRBV3-2); 9 bases are shared with TRBD2. CDR1 and CDR2 (germline): LGHDT, YNNKEL (reference sequence). V lost 6 bases to trimming and J lost 1 base; unmatched junction nucleotides: 10. This CDR3 has 16 amino acids. This CDR3 is CASSPPMAGGSYEQYF. DNA for the CDR3: TGTGCCAGCAGTCCTCCTATGGCGGGGGGGTCCTACGAGCAGTACTTC.

This clone is a singleton in its sample. The V and J genes are TRBV5-1 and TRBJ1-5; the D is unclear. The CDR3 runs 14 residues. Trimming shortened V by 4 bases and J by 9 bases, and 17 bases separated the two germline ends. The V gene's germline CDR1 is SGHRS and CDR2 YFSETQ. CDR3 nucleotide sequence: TGCGCCAGCAGCCCATTCGAGGGAAACGGGCCCCAGCATTTT. This encodes CASSPFEGNGPQHF.

The genes are TRBV5-1 and TRBJ1-1, with TRBD1 identical over 8 bases. V lost 0 bases, J lost 3 bases, and 1 base stayed unmatched. This CDR3 contains 14 residues. Germline loops: CDR1 SGHRS, CDR2 YFSETQ. The CDR3 sequence: CASSLGQGYTEAFF. The CDR3 DNA is TGCGCCAGCAGCTTGGGACAGGGGTACACTGAAGCTTTCTTT.

The V call is TRBV5-1, the J call TRBJ2-7; possible D gene TRBD2, 5 bases. CDR1 is SGHRS and CDR2 is YFSETQ in the germline V gene. V dropped 4 bases and J dropped 3 bases, with 11 bases sitting between them. The CDR3 totals 13 residues. As DNA, the CDR3 is TGCGCCAGCAGCCCGTATGGGAGCTACGAGCAGTACTTC. This gives the protein CASSPYGSYEQYF.

V usage is TRBV28 and J usage is TRBJ2-1; maybe TRBD2 (6 bases). Trimming stripped 6 bases from V and 8 bases from J, with 20 bases between. The CDR3 covers 15 residues. CDR1 and CDR2 from the germline V gene are MDHEN and SYDVKM. CDR3: CASRGSGSSTDEQFF. The CDR3 bases are TGTGCCAGCAGGGGTAGCGGTTCCTCCACTGATGAGCAGTTCTTC.

This clone was counted only a few times. V and J are TRBV29-1 and TRBJ2-1; 15 bases line up with TRBD2. Trimming at V came to 3 bases and at J to 9 bases, leaving 3 bases not matched to a gene. The CDR3 contains 14 residues. Germline CDR1 SQVTM, CDR2 ANQGSEA. CDR3 DNA: TGCAGCGTTGAGGGACTAGCGGGGGGTACTGAGCAGTTCTTC. Amino acids: CSVEGLAGGTEQFF.

V usage is TRBV18 and J usage is TRBJ1-5; maybe TRBD1 (5 bases). V shed 3 bases and J shed 6 bases, with 9 bases lying between them. Germline V gene data show CDR1 as KGHSH and CDR2 as LQKENI. This CDR3 contains 13 residues. DNA for the CDR3: TGTGCCAGCTCACCGCAGGGAATTCAGCCCCAGCATTTT. Translation gives CASSPQGIQPQHF.

This chain uses TRBV7-3 with TRBJ2-1; 10 bases map to TRBD1. With 5 bases clipped from V and 7 bases from J, the junction kept 8 bases outside the gene matches. The germline gives CDR1 SGHTA, CDR2 FQGTGA. The CDR3 is 15 amino acids. The CDR3 region is CASSPRTGGGNEQFF. CDR3 bases: TGTGCCAGCAGCCCACGGACAGGGGGAGGAAATGAGCAGTTCTTC.

This chain joins TRBV6-2 or TRBV6-3 and TRBJ2-5, with TRBD2 matching over 7 bases. This CDR3 has 18 amino acids. Germline V lookup: CDR1 MNHEY, CDR2 SVGEGT. J lost 3 bases, V lost 2 bases, and 15 bases had no gene match. CDR3 in DNA: TGTGCCAGCAGTTACGGTATCAAAGCGGGGCTAGTGAAAGAGACCCAGTACTTC. Amino acids: CASSYGIKAGLVKETQYF.

The chain links TRBV19 to TRBJ1-5; D gene unclear. With 6 bases removed from V and 6 bases from J, the gap between germline ends came to 15 bases. The V gene's germline CDR1 is LNHDA and CDR2 SQIVND (reference sequence). The CDR3 has 14 amino acids. This CDR3 reads CASSRGNPGQPQHF. In nucleotides, the CDR3 is TGTGCCAGTAGCCGGGGTAACCCGGGTCAGCCCCAGCATTTT.

The rearrangement uses TRBV9 and TRBJ1-1, with 8 bases lining up with TRBD1. The CDR3 has 14 residues. Unmatched junction bases numbered 3, after V lost 1 base and J lost 4 bases. Germline assignment: CDR1 SGDLS and CDR2 YYNGEE. The CDR3 region has the DNA TGTGCCAGCAGCGTACAGGGGGCGGGCACTGAAGCTTTCTTT. It encodes CASSVQGAGTEAFF.

The V and J genes are TRBV7-2 and TRBJ2-5, with 11 bases matching TRBD2. CDR3 length: 16 residues. Losses at the gene ends were 1 base for V and 7 bases for J; bases not matched to a gene: 8. Germline V gives CDR1 SGHTA, CDR2 FQGNSA. CDR3 protein: CASSLGLAGGMGTQYF. The CDR3 DNA reads as TGTGCCAGCAGCTTAGGGCTAGCGGGGGGAATGGGGACCCAGTACTTC.